These 20 T cell receptor beta chains came from one sample sequenced in a study of cytomegalovirus exposure and HLA in healthy donors. Researchers ran the PCR with 60 Vbeta and 13 Jbeta primers. Assay: immunoSEQ multiplex PCR; the TCRdb copy retains only in-frame clones and omits some. Of roughly 100,000 clones in the sample, around 77% were seen once. What was sequenced was PBMCs. These TCRs come from a male donor in good health and CMV-seropositive.

This chain links TRBV25-1 with TRBJ1-3, with TRBD1 matching over 7 bases. Germline V gene lookup returns CDR1 MGHDK and CDR2 SYGVNS. The CDR3 has 15 residues. After removal of 2 bases from V and 0 bases from J, the junction contained 1 base not matched to a gene. The CDR3 sequence: CASSEGQDSGNTIYF. The CDR3 DNA reads TGTGCCAGCAGTGAAGGACAGGACTCTGGAAACACCATATATTTT.

This clone has a handful of counts. This sequence joins TRBV10-3 and TRBJ1-2; 7 bases match TRBD1. V lost 3 bases and J lost 6; bases outside the gene matches: 1. The CDR3 is made up of 12 amino acids. Germline loops: CDR1 ENHRY, CDR2 SYGVKD. The CDR3 here is CAISDDRDGYTF. CDR3 nucleotides: TGTGCCATCAGTGATGACAGGGATGGCTACACCTTC.

This rearrangement joins TRBV7-2 to TRBJ1-5; TRBD1 matches 7 bases. Germline CDR1 and CDR2: SGHTA and FQGNSA. V dropped 3 bases and J dropped 9; count of bases not matched to a gene: 2. The CDR3 sequence is 12 residues long. CDR3 DNA: TGTGCCAGCAGCTTCGCAGGGGGGCCCCAGCATTTT. Amino acid sequence: CASSFAGGPQHF.

CDR3 protein: CASSLEPRRTGEETQYF. The CDR3 DNA reads as TGTGCCAGCAGCTTAGAGCCTCGAAGGACTGGTGAAGAGACCCAGTACTTC. V and J are TRBV7-2 and TRBJ2-5, with TRBD2 as a possible D gene (5 bases). Per the germline V gene, CDR1 is SGHTA and CDR2 is FQGNSA. Trimming left V 1 base short and J 3 bases short, with 18 bases between. This CDR3 is built from 17 residues. The complete variable domain, with remaining parts taken from reference TRBV7-2 and TRBJ2-5, reads GAGVSQSPSNKVTEKGKDVELRCDPISGHTALYWYRQSLGQGLEFLIYFQGNSAPDKSGLPSDRFSAERTGGSVSTLTIQRTQQEDSAVYLCASSLEPRRTGEETQYFGPGTRLLVL.

The chain is built from TRBV12-2 and TRBJ1-1. TRBV12-2 has pseudogene status. The CDR3 consists of 15 residues. CDR3 DNA: TGTGCAAGTCGTCCACCATCCCCGAGGCGAACTGAAGCTTTCTTT. Its protein product is CASRPPSPRRTEAFF.

Worth noting for this clone: One junction end disagrees with the germline gene, perhaps due to a read error. The rearrangement uses TRBV7-9 and TRBJ2-2; 14 bases agree with TRBD2. The CDR3 has 17 amino acids. From germline, CDR1 is SEHNR and CDR2 FQNEAQ (reference sequence). CDR3 in DNA: TGTTCCAGCAGCTCCCTCGGGACTAGCGGGAGCACCGGGGAGCTGTTTTTT. Protein sequence: CSSSSLGTSGSTGELFF.

The chain employs TRBV28 and TRBJ1-4; 7 bases align to TRBD1. With 5 bases clipped from V and 6 bases from J, the junction kept 6 bases outside the gene matches. CDR3 length: 14 amino acids. Germline V CDR1 and CDR2: MDHEN, SYDVKM. The CDR3 protein is CASSQTGSYEKLFF. The CDR3 DNA sequence: TGTGCCAGCAGTCAGACAGGGTCGTATGAAAAACTGTTTTTT. Looking up the rest from reference TRBV28 and TRBJ1-4 gives the full variable domain: DVKVTQSSRYLVKRTGEKVFLECVQDMDHENMFWYRQDPGLGLRLIYFSYDVKMKEKGDIPEGYSVSREKKERFSLILESASTNQTSMYLCASSQTGSYEKLFFGSGTQLSVL.

V is TRBV28 and J is TRBJ2-7; TRBD2 matches 11 bases. CDR3 length: 14 amino acids. The germline V gene encodes CDR1 MDHEN and CDR2 SYDVKM. Trimming at V came to 6 bases and at J to 4 bases, leaving 5 bases not matched to a gene. The CDR3: CASRTSGKVYEQYF. CDR3 bases: TGTGCCAGCAGGACTAGCGGGAAGGTATACGAGCAGTACTTC. Full variable domain (missing parts from reference TRBV28 and TRBJ2-7): DVKVTQSSRYLVKRTGEKVFLECVQDMDHENMFWYRQDPGLGLRLIYFSYDVKMKEKGDIPEGYSVSREKKERFSLILESASTNQTSMYLCASRTSGKVYEQYFGPGTRLTVT.

The chain recombines TRBV19 with TRBJ1-2, with a possible D match to TRBD1 (6 bases). The CDR3 runs 14 residues. Germline CDR1 and CDR2: LNHDA and SQIVND (reference sequence). Trimming removed 7 bases at V and 4 bases at J, with 16 bases between. In nucleotides, the CDR3 is TGTGCCAGTAACAAAGAGGGGGTTCCCTATGGCTACACCTTC. It translates to CASNKEGVPYGYTF.

V gene TRBV4-2 combines with J gene TRBJ1-2; weak D call: TRBD1 (6 bases). Trimming took 4 bases from V and 4 from J, leaving 13 bases between them. CDR1 is LGHNA and CDR2 is YNFKEQ in the germline V gene. The CDR3 consists of 14 residues. CDR3 protein: CASSRPEGGYGYTF. In DNA, the CDR3 is TGTGCCAGCAGCCGCCCGGAAGGGGGCTATGGCTACACCTTC.

This chain uses TRBV7-7 with TRBJ2-1, with 8 nucleotides matching TRBD2. With 1 base clipped from V and 9 bases from J, the junction kept 8 bases outside the gene matches. Germline V gives CDR1 SSHAT, CDR2 FNYEAQ (reference sequence). The CDR3 is 15 amino acids. The CDR3 coding sequence is TGTGCCAGCAGCTTAGAACAGCGGGCGGGGGGTGAGCAGTTCTTC. Protein sequence: CASSLEQRAGGEQFF.

The rearrangement joins TRBV4-1 to TRBJ1-5; D uncertain. V was pared by 0 bases and J by 9 bases, with 9 bases between. CDR3 length: 13 residues. CDR1 and CDR2 from the germline V gene are MGHRA and YSYEKL. The CDR3 DNA reads TGCGCCAGCAGCCAAGATGGCGGTCGGCCCCAGCATTTT. It specifies CASSQDGGRPQHF.

The chain couples TRBV7-3 to TRBJ2-3, with D possibly matching TRBD1 (5 bases). The V gene's germline CDR1 is SGHTA and CDR2 FQGTGA. This CDR3 has 15 amino acids. V gave up 3 bases and J gave up 3 bases, with 13 bases separating them. The CDR3 sequence is CASSLGSRGTDTQYF. In DNA form, the CDR3 reads TGTGCCAGCAGCTTGGGATCTAGGGGAACAGATACGCAGTATTTT.

This chain uses TRBV4-3 with TRBJ2-3, with TRBD1 matching over 11 bases. The CDR3 length is 16 residues. Trimming took 4 bases from V and 1 from J; bases not matched to a gene: 4. CDR1 and CDR2 (germline): LGHNA, YSLEER. This CDR3 is CASSLDRGPGTDTQYF. The CDR3 coding sequence is TGCGCCAGCAGCCTGGACAGGGGGCCCGGCACAGATACGCAGTATTTT.

Note on this clone: At one end the junction does not follow the germline gene, possibly because of a read error. The chain carries TRBV7-6 and TRBJ2-7, with D possibly being TRBD2 (6 bases). The CDR3 is made up of 13 amino acids. Germline-derived CDR1 and CDR2 are SGHVS and FNYEAQ. Written as DNA, the CDR3 is TGTGCCGGCAGCCAACGCAGGGAGGCCGAGCAGTACTTC. It translates to CAGSQRREAEQYF.

The chain uses TRBV5-1 and TRBJ2-3; possibly TRBD1 for D (6 bases). With 7 bases removed from V and 0 bases from J, the gap between germline ends came to 15 bases. CDR1 SGHRS and CDR2 YFSETQ come from the germline V gene. The CDR3 runs to 15 residues. This chain's CDR3 is CASRRQASSTDTQYF. As DNA, the CDR3 is TGCGCCAGCCGGCGACAGGCTTCTAGCACAGATACGCAGTATTTT. Looking up the rest from reference TRBV5-1 and TRBJ2-3 gives the full variable domain: KAGVTQTPRYLIKTRGQQVTLSCSPISGHRSVSWYQQTPGQGLQFLFEYFSETQRNKGNFPGRFSGRQFSNSRSEMNVSTLELGDSALYLCASRRQASSTDTQYFGPGTRLTVL.

This chain joins TRBV19 and TRBJ2-1, with a weak D call TRBD1 (6 bases). V was shortened by 5 bases and J by 0 bases, with 14 bases between the two germline ends. The CDR3 sequence is 16 residues long. Germline V lookup: CDR1 LNHDA, CDR2 SQIVND (reference sequence). CDR3 sequence (DNA): TGTGCCAGTAGTCTCCGGGACAAGAGCTCCTACAATGAGCAGTTCTTC. Its translation is CASSLRDKSSYNEQFF.

The chain joins TRBV10-3 to TRBJ2-4, with 10 bases matching TRBD1. CDR1 and CDR2 from the germline V gene are ENHRY and SYGVKD. Germline trimming cut 2 bases from V and 4 bases from J; bases unmatched to any gene: 8. CDR3 length: 17 amino acids. Written as DNA, the CDR3 is TGTGCCATCAGTGAGACGTTCGGGACAGGGGTTAAAAACATTCAGTACTTC. Its translation is CAISETFGTGVKNIQYF.

CDR3 DNA: TGTGCCAGCAGCTTGAGCTTCACTAGCACAGATACGCAGTATTTT. Protein sequence: CASSLSFTSTDTQYF. The chain uses TRBV7-6 and TRBJ2-3; D is unresolved. This CDR3 contains 15 residues. V was pared by 3 bases and J by 0 bases, with 10 bases between. Per the germline V gene, CDR1 is SGHVS and CDR2 is FNYEAQ.

This chain connects TRBV12-5 to TRBJ2-1, with 10 bases matching TRBD2. V lost 4 bases to trimming and J lost 8 bases; unmatched junction nucleotides: 11. Per germline, CDR1 LGHNT and CDR2 FRNRAP. The CDR3 length is 16 residues. The CDR3 DNA reads as TGTGCTAGTGGTTGGGGATTGGTAGCGGGAGGCCATGAGCAGTTCTTC. It is translated as CASGWGLVAGGHEQFF.